The TCR beta chain under discussion was sequenced for a study of beta chain features in type 1 diabetes. The overall study: Sorted cells examined across all samples numbered 95 million to 120 million.

Expressed TCRB transcripts were sequenced because the isolated RNA had all been reverse transcribed beforehand. Only in-frame clones appear in the TCRdb table, and some are missing; sequencing was by immunoSEQ multiplex PCR. The table records about 640,000 clones, around 12% of them present only once. With regard to this clone: Its antigen is undetermined.

Findings and limits, study-wide: Individuals with type 1 diabetes displayed fewer insertions and more deletions at VDJ junctions. Shorter TCRB CDR3s, moderately but significantly so, were found in Type 1 diabetes patients in all four CD4+ subsets.

V gave up 5 bases and J gave up 3 bases; unmatched junction bases: 7. CDR1 is ENHRY, CDR2 SYGVKD, per germline. This CDR3 has 14 residues. V usage is TRBV10-3 and J usage is TRBJ2-7; 7 bases fit TRBD1. The TCR comes from a man aged 25-45 years with type 1 diabetes. Sequencing input: naive CD4+ T cells from blood. The CDR3: CAISRQGESYEQYF. The DNA for the CDR3 is TGTGCCATCAGTAGACAGGGAGAGAGCTACGAGCAGTACTTC.